This TCR beta chain was captured by sequencing in a study of brain T cells in children with intractable seizures. Germline V gene sequence: CDR1 SGDLS, CDR2 YYNGEE. With 0 bases removed from V and 0 bases from J, the gap between germline ends came to 6 bases. The CDR3 spans 14 residues. Study-wide results and limits: Pre-surgery blood may have been undersampled, hiding some clones.

The protocol was immunoSEQ multiplex PCR, while the TCRdb copy is restricted to in-frame clones and leaves out a portion. The repertoire holds hundreds of thousands of clones, with 85% to 95% as singletons. Stated time point: blood from clinic visit 5 months post-surgery; TSC patient then seizure free. Sequencing was limited to surgery cases with top T cell transcript signatures in brain tissue. Pre-surgery treatment included at least one anti-epileptic drug. Comments on this clone: The target antigen is unknown. This CDR3 is also generated by other DNA sequences in the sample.

The rearrangement joins TRBV9 to TRBJ2-5; D is undetermined. The sample consisted of peripheral blood, taken approximately 5 months after surgery. The sequence came from a boy in the first two years of life with tuberous sclerosis and intractable seizures. The CDR3 region is CASSVEGYQETQYF. The CDR3, as DNA: TGTGCCAGCAGCGTAGAAGGTTACCAAGAGACCCAGTACTTC.